The rows below give T cell receptor beta chains drawn from one sample of a study of blood T cell repertoires in COVID-19. Using immunoSEQ multiplex PCR, the repertoire was profiled, and TCRdb retains in-frame clones only, with some absent. The sample contains 260,000 or so clones, about 83% of which appear only once. Sequenced material: PBMCs or T cells enriched from blood (not recorded which). The origin of the receptors is a woman aged 40 to 50 who had been exposed to COVID-19. Both conserved end residues are part of each CDR3. Each record gives: clone size, J gene, CDR3 length, D gene, V gene, CDR3 DNA, CDR3 protein. D genes are given only for firm matches. Not all rows give a size; the values are once, few, many and, for expanded clones, a class.

clone_size: -
j_call: TRBJ2-1
cdr3_length: 14
d_call: TRBD2
v_call: TRBV7-2
cdr3_nt: TGTGCCAGCAGCTTAGGGGGACTAGCGGGGGAGCAGTTCTTC
cdr3_aa: CASSLGGLAGEQFF

clone_size: once
j_call: TRBJ1-3
cdr3_length: 16
d_call: -
v_call: TRBV9
cdr3_nt: TGTGCCAGCAGCGTAAACGTGGGGAGTGCTGGAAACACCATATATTTT
cdr3_aa: CASSVNVGSAGNTIYF

clone_size: -
j_call: TRBJ2-7
cdr3_length: 11
d_call: -
v_call: TRBV28
cdr3_nt: TGTGCCAGCAGTCTGGGAGTCGGCCAGTACTTC
cdr3_aa: CASSLGVGQYF

clone_size: -
j_call: TRBJ2-1
cdr3_length: 15
d_call: -
v_call: TRBV7-6
cdr3_nt: TGTGCCAGCAGCTTGCGGTCGGGGACCTACAATGAGCAGTTCTTC
cdr3_aa: CASSLRSGTYNEQFF

clone_size: few
j_call: TRBJ1-5
cdr3_length: 14
d_call: -
v_call: TRBV30
cdr3_nt: TGTGCCTGGAGTGTACGGGGGGCAGGCCAGCCCCAGCATTTT
cdr3_aa: CAWSVRGAGQPQHF

clone_size: -
j_call: TRBJ1-2
cdr3_length: 14
d_call: TRBD1
v_call: TRBV30
cdr3_nt: TGTGCCTGGAGTACGGGACAGGGAGGGGCTGGCTACACCTTC
cdr3_aa: CAWSTGQGGAGYTF

clone_size: -
j_call: TRBJ2-7
cdr3_length: 14
d_call: TRBD1
v_call: TRBV19
cdr3_nt: TGTGCCAGTAGTTTCGGGACAGGAGTTTACGAGCAGTACTTC
cdr3_aa: CASSFGTGVYEQYF

clone_size: -
j_call: TRBJ2-7
cdr3_length: 12
d_call: -
v_call: TRBV12-3/TRBV12-4
cdr3_nt: TGTGCCAGCAGTTTTGTCGGCTACGAGCAGTACTTC
cdr3_aa: CASSFVGYEQYF

clone_size: -
j_call: TRBJ1-1
cdr3_length: 14
d_call: -
v_call: TRBV7-2
cdr3_nt: TGTGCCAGCAGCTTAAGAGGCAAAGCCACTGAAGCTTTCTTT
cdr3_aa: CASSLRGKATEAFF

clone_size: -
j_call: TRBJ1-2
cdr3_length: 14
d_call: TRBD1
v_call: TRBV6-5
cdr3_nt: TGTGCCAGCACCACAGGGGGCCGGAGCTATGGCTACACCTTC
cdr3_aa: CASTTGGRSYGYTF

clone_size: -
j_call: TRBJ2-3
cdr3_length: 14
d_call: TRBD2
v_call: TRBV2
cdr3_nt: TGTGCCAGCAGTGCGGGGGGGGACACAGATACGCAGTATTTT
cdr3_aa: CASSAGGDTDTQYF

clone_size: -
j_call: TRBJ1-1
cdr3_length: 16
d_call: TRBD1
v_call: TRBV29-1
cdr3_nt: TGCAGCGCCTCCACAGGGGGCCCTGTCATGAACACTGAAGCTTTCTTT
cdr3_aa: CSASTGGPVMNTEAFF

clone_size: -
j_call: TRBJ1-4
cdr3_length: 15
d_call: TRBD1
v_call: TRBV27
cdr3_nt: TGTGCCAGCAGTTTACTCAGAGGGGGCCATGAAAAACTGTTTTTT
cdr3_aa: CASSLLRGGHEKLFF

clone_size: -
j_call: TRBJ2-1
cdr3_length: 15
d_call: TRBD2
v_call: TRBV6-5
cdr3_nt: TGTGCCAGCAGTTTACTAGCGGGGGCTTACAATGAGCAGTTCTTC
cdr3_aa: CASSLLAGAYNEQFF

clone_size: -
j_call: TRBJ1-2
cdr3_length: 15
d_call: -
v_call: TRBV9
cdr3_nt: TGTGCCAGCAGCGTAGGGGGGGGCCACAACTATGGCTACACCTTC
cdr3_aa: CASSVGGGHNYGYTF

clone_size: -
j_call: TRBJ2-3
cdr3_length: 17
d_call: -
v_call: TRBV19
cdr3_nt: TGTGCCAGTAGTATAGAGAAACTAGTAGCGAGCACAGATACGCAGTATTTT
cdr3_aa: CASSIEKLVASTDTQYF

clone_size: -
j_call: TRBJ2-7
cdr3_length: 14
d_call: -
v_call: TRBV5-1
cdr3_nt: TGCGCCAGCAGCTTGATCCCAGGGACCTACGAGCAGTACTTC
cdr3_aa: CASSLIPGTYEQYF

clone_size: -
j_call: TRBJ2-7
cdr3_length: 13
d_call: -
v_call: TRBV7-6
cdr3_nt: TGTGCCAGCACCTGGCTAGAATCCTACGAGCAGTACTTC
cdr3_aa: CASTWLESYEQYF

clone_size: few
j_call: TRBJ2-3
cdr3_length: 14
d_call: -
v_call: TRBV5-1
cdr3_nt: TGCGCCAGCAGCTTAACGGGGGGCAGCGATACGCAGTATTTT
cdr3_aa: CASSLTGGSDTQYF

clone_size: -
j_call: TRBJ1-1
cdr3_length: 15
d_call: -
v_call: TRBV19
cdr3_nt: TGTGCCAGTATTAGCAGGGGACGAGCAAACACTGAAGCTTTCTTT
cdr3_aa: CASISRGRANTEAFF

clone_size: -
j_call: TRBJ1-3
cdr3_length: 16
d_call: -
v_call: TRBV19
cdr3_nt: TGTGCCAGTATTGCCGGGACTCGGAGTGGTGGAAACACCATATATTTT
cdr3_aa: CASIAGTRSGGNTIYF

clone_size: -
j_call: TRBJ2-1
cdr3_length: 17
d_call: TRBD2
v_call: TRBV11-2
cdr3_nt: TGTGCCAGCAGCCGCGAGGGGCAGAGCGGGGGAGGGAATGAGCAGTTCTTC
cdr3_aa: CASSREGQSGGGNEQFF